This T cell receptor (beta chain) was profiled in a study of a mutant IDH1 vaccine in newly diagnosed glioma. Study background: Following radiotherapy alone, or alongside temozolomide cycles, vaccination was started after an interval of 4-6 weeks.

Time point: week 11, during vaccination. Topical imiquimod accompanied each vaccine dose, which consisted of 300 ug of mutant IDH1 20-mer peptide. The study's findings and limits: Among all patients, vaccine-induced immune responses occurred in about 93%.

Method: immunoSEQ multiplex PCR; TCRdb's copy keeps in-frame clones and lacks some. The sample lists tens of thousands of clones; roughly 83% were seen once. This clone occurred once. The antigen is unknown. The CDR3 does not close with the conserved phenylalanine or tryptophan, likely indicating a read error. Because the CDR3's place on the DNA is in doubt, the DNA is left out and the CDR3 is given as listed by TCRdb. Germline CDR1 reads SGHVT; CDR2 reads SQSDAQ. From its first to its last residue, the CDR3 has 15 amino acids. The sample consisted of PBMCs, taken from a glioma patient whose treatment included an IDH1 peptide vaccine. The clonotype was recovered from a woman aged 45 to 65 with glioma. The rearrangement uses TRBV7-4 and TRBJ1-4; TRBD1, the D gene given by the table, was not confirmed from the DNA. The CDR3 sequence is CASSSIPGQGLRICS.